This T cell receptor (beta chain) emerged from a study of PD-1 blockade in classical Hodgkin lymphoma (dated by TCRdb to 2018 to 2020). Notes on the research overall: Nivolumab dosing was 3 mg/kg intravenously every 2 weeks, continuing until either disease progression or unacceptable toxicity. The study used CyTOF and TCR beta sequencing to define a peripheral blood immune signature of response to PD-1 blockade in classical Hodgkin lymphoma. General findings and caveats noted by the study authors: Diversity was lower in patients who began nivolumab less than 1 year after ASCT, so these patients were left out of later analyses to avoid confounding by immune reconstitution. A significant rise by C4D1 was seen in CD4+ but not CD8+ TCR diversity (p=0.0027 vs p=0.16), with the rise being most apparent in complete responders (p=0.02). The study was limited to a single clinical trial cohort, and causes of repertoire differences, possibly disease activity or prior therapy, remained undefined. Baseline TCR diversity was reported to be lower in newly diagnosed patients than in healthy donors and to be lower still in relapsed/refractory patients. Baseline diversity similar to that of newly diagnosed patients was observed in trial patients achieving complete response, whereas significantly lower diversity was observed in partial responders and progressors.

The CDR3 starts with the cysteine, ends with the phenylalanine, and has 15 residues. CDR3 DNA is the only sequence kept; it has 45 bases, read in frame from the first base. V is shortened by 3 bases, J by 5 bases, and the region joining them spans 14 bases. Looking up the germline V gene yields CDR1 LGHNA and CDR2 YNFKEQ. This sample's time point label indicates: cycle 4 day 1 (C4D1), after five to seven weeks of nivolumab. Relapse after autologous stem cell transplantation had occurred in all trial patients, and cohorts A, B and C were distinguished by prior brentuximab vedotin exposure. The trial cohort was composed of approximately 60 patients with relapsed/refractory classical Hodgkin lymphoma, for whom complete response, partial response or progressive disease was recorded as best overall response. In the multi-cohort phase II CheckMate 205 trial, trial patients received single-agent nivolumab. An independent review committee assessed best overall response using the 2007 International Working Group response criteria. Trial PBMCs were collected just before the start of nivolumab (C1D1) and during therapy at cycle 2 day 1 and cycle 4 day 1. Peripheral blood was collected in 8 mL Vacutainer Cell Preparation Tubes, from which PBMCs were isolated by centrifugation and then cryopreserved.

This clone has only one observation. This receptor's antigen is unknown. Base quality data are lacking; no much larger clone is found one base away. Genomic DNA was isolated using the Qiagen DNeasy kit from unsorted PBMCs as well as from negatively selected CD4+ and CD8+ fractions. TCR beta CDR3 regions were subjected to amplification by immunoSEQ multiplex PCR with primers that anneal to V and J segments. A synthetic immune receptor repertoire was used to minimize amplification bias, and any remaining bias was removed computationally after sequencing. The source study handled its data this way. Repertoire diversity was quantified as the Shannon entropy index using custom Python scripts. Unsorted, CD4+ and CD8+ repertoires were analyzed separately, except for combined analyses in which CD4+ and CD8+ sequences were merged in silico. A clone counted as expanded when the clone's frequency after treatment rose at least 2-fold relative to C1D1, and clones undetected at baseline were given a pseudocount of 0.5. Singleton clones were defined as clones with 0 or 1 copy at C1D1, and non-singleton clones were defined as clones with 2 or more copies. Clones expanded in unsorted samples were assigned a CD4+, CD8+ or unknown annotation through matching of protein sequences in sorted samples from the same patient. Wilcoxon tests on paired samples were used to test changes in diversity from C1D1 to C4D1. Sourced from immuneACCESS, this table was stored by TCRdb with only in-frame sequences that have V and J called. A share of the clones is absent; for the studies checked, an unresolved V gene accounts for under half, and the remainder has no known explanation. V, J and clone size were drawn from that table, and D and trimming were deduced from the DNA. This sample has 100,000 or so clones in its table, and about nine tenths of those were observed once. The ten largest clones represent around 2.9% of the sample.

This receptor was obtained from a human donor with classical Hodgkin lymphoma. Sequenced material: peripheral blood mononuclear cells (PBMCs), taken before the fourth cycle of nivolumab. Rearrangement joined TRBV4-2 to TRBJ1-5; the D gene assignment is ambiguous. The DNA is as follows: TGTGCCAGCAGCCACAATCACGTTGCTGATCAGCCCCAGCATTTT. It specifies CASSHNHVADQPQHF.